This T cell receptor (beta chain) was identified in a study of post-analysis software for immune sequencing data. About the study: Relapsing-remitting, secondary progressive and progressive-relapsing forms made up the multiple sclerosis disease courses.

Of note for this clonotype: The antigen is undetermined. A much larger clone lies a single base off, so this may be a read error.

Libraries were made from TCR beta cDNA, and they carried unique molecular identifiers. Roughly 490,000 cDNA molecules came from around 1 to 9.1 million T cells. TCRdb re-called the PCR reads through MiXCR, storing one row per CDR3 protein. The profile shows approximately 460,000 distinct CDR3 sequences, approximately 45% of them singletons. Study-level points and caveats: Analysis by F measure revealed that same-batch samples clustered strongly together. Multiple sclerosis was associated with a significant reduction in normalized Chao1 diversity relative to controls.

The sequence was collected from a girl aged 5 to 17 with multiple sclerosis. The specimen was blood.

The CDR3: CASSVTSGSLILNNEQYF. CDR3 nucleotide sequence: TGTGCCAGCAGTGTGACATCCGGGAGCCTGATACTTAACAATGAGCAGTACTTC. The genes are TRBV27 and TRBJ2-5, with a weak D call TRBD2 (6 bases). The CDR3 spans 18 residues. The V end was cut by 5 bases, the J end by 11 bases, with 33 bases between. The germline V gene has CDR1 MNHEY and CDR2 SMNVEV (reference sequence).